This T cell receptor beta chain was retrieved from a study of blood T cell repertoires in COVID-19. Study details: Some COVID-19 samples were acute and others convalescent; all came from the United States, Italy and Spain. T cells, B-cell-depleted T cells, or PBMCs provided the cDNA or gDNA that served as material.

CDR3 size: 12 residues. Per germline, CDR1 MNHEY and CDR2 SVGAGI. V was trimmed by 6 bases and J by 5 bases, leaving 10 bases between them. Original processing notes: Estimates of nucleated cell counts were drawn from the amplification of reference gene primers. Libraries were prepared by immunoSEQ multiplex PCR; TCRdb keeps only in-frame clonotypes and omits some of them. The V and J calls and the clone size are those of that table, but D and trimming were determined from the DNA. Of 70,000 to 80,000 clones in the sample, approximately 90% were seen once. This clonotype was sampled from a woman aged 45-65 years with acute or convalescent COVID-19. V and J are TRBV6-5 and TRBJ1-2, with D possibly being TRBD1 (5 bases). The sequenced sample was peripheral blood. The CDR3 is CASRTGLYGYTF. The DNA for the CDR3 is TGTGCCAGCAGAACAGGCCTATATGGCTACACCTTC.